This section outlines one T cell receptor beta chain sequence together with its context. These data belong to a study of blood T cell repertoires in COVID-19. V was cut by 1 base and J by 7 bases, with 33 bases left in between. The CDR3 spans 22 residues. Germline V lookup: CDR1 SGHRS, CDR2 YFSETQ. Study members were between roughly 18 and 90 years old and lived in approximately 25 US regions. Recovery among Cohort 3 donors was established by two negative PCRs, clearance, or symptom resolution. The data were produced by immunoSEQ multiplex PCR, yet TCRdb's version contains in-frame clones alone and is incomplete. The sample includes roughly 520,000 clones, approximately 90% of them seen just once.

The receptor's source is a woman aged 40 to 55 who had recovered from COVID-19. The chain is built from TRBV5-1 and TRBJ1-6, with D perhaps TRBD1 (6 bases). What was sequenced was PBMCs or T cells enriched from blood (not recorded which). The CDR3 nucleotides read TGCGCCAGCAGCTTGCTCCCAGGGGCCAGGGGCAAAGGGGGGGCCCCAAATTCACCCCTCCACTTT. This codes for CASSLLPGARGKGGAPNSPLHF.